The rows below give T cell receptor beta chains drawn from one sample of a study of cytomegalovirus exposure and HLA in healthy donors. Clones were sequenced by immunoSEQ multiplex PCR, and TCRdb holds only the in-frame ones, with some missing. The table lists roughly 120,000 clones, around 78% of them singletons. The sequenced material came from PBMCs. The receptors originated from a man in his forties or fifties in good health and CMV-seronegative. The CDR3 runs from the conserved cysteine through the conserved F or W. D genes are given only for firm matches. The size of a clone is reported for some rows only, either as once, few or many, or as a class for expanded clones.

>.|TRBV2|TRBJ1-2|.
CASSEVRSYGYTF
TGTGCCAGCAGTGAAGTACGGAGCTATGGCTACACCTTC
>TRBD2|TRBV5-6|TRBJ2-5|.
CASNQLLAGGVTQYF
TGTGCCAGCAACCAGTTGCTAGCGGGGGGTGTGACCCAGTACTTC
>TRBD1|TRBV7-3|TRBJ2-1|.
CASSLNRGAYNEQFF
TGTGCCAGCAGCTTAAACAGGGGAGCCTACAATGAGCAGTTCTTC
>.|TRBV5-1|TRBJ2-5|.
CASSLAGIETQYF
TGCGCCAGCAGCTTGGCGGGGATTGAGACCCAGTACTTC
>TRBD1|TRBV29-1|TRBJ1-2|.
CSVLLTGFGYGYTF
TGCAGCGTCCTTTTGACAGGGTTCGGCTATGGCTACACCTTC
>.|TRBV7-9|TRBJ2-5|.
CASSLGLGQETQYF
TGTGCCAGCAGCTTAGGTCTCGGGCAAGAGACCCAGTACTTC
>.|TRBV6-6|TRBJ1-2|.
CASSYGGQGPGYTF
TGTGCCAGCAGTTACGGAGGGCAGGGTCCAGGCTACACCTTC
>.|TRBV6-1|TRBJ1-1|few
CASIKQGAEAFF
TGTGCCAGCATTAAACAGGGAGCTGAAGCTTTCTTT
>.|TRBV6-1|TRBJ1-2|.
CATQLLGVEGYTF
TGTGCCACACAACTACTAGGAGTTGAGGGCTACACCTTC
>.|TRBV15|TRBJ2-5|.
CATSRVGGVGTQYF
TGTGCCACCAGCAGAGTTGGCGGGGTGGGGACCCAGTACTTC
>TRBD1|TRBV5-1|TRBJ2-3|.
CASSLDRGTDTQYF
TGCGCCAGCAGCCTCGACAGGGGCACAGATACGCAGTATTTT
>.|TRBV6-5|TRBJ2-7|.
CASREGAARSYEQYF
TGTGCCAGCAGGGAGGGGGCGGCGAGGTCCTACGAGCAGTACTTC
>.|TRBV4-2|TRBJ2-7|.
CASSQGVGGPLSVQYF
TGTGCCAGCAGCCAAGGGGTCGGGGGGCCACTCTCGGTCCAGTACTTC
>TRBD2|TRBV2|TRBJ2-7|.
CASSGPSGYEQYF
TGTGCCAGCAGTGGTCCTAGCGGCTACGAGCAGTACTTC
>.|TRBV4-1|TRBJ2-3|.
CASSQGEILRADTQYF
TGCGCCAGCAGCCAAGGTGAGATTCTCCGCGCAGATACGCAGTATTTT
>.|TRBV7-9|TRBJ2-3|.
CASSQGMGTDTQYF
TGTGCCAGCAGCCAGGGGATGGGCACAGATACGCAGTATTTT
>.|TRBV6-6|TRBJ2-4|.
CASSQGVGRNIQYF
TGTGCCAGCAGCCAGGGTGTGGGTCGCAACATTCAGTACTTC
>TRBD2|TRBV7-9|TRBJ2-1|few
CASSPPQRGGFEQFF
TGTGCCAGCAGCCCACCCCAGCGGGGGGGCTTTGAGCAGTTCTTC
>TRBD2|TRBV5-1|TRBJ2-3|.
CASSLWPGTSGGAEDTQYF
TGCGCCAGCAGCTTGTGGCCGGGGACTAGCGGGGGGGCCGAAGATACGCAGTATTTT
>.|TRBV2|TRBJ1-6|.
CASSPILSNSPLHF
TGTGCCAGCAGTCCGATACTCTCGAATTCACCCCTCCACTTT
>.|TRBV7-8|TRBJ1-1|.
CASGRQFEAFF
TGTGCCAGCGGAAGACAGTTTGAAGCTTTCTTT
>.|TRBV9|TRBJ2-3|.
CASSRPGGDTQYF
TGTGCCAGCAGCCGACCAGGGGGGGATACGCAGTATTTT
>.|TRBV2|TRBJ1-6|.
CASSEAAGYTPLHF
TGTGCCAGCAGTGAAGCGGCAGGGTATACACCCCTCCACTTT
>.|TRBV6-4|TRBJ2-7|.
CASDKPTSEQYF
TGTGCCAGCGACAAGCCCACGTCCGAGCAGTACTTC
>.|TRBV5-6|TRBJ1-5|.
CASSLARGYQPQHF
TGTGCCAGCAGCTTGGCCAGGGGATATCAGCCCCAGCATTTT
>TRBD1|TRBV18|TRBJ1-1|.
CASSSDRAGTQSTEAFF
TGTGCCAGCTCATCAGACAGGGCGGGAACCCAAAGCACTGAAGCTTTCTTT
>.|TRBV7-2|TRBJ1-1|.
CASSMDWAGTEAFF
TGTGCCAGCAGCATGGATTGGGCCGGAACTGAAGCTTTCTTT
>.|TRBV5-6|TRBJ1-2|.
CASSLVGARVNYGYTF
TGTGCCAGCAGCTTGGTAGGCGCCAGGGTTAACTATGGCTACACCTTC
>TRBD1|TRBV6-5|TRBJ2-7|once
CASSPTRQGFNEQYF
TGTGCCAGCAGTCCAACCCGACAGGGATTCAACGAGCAGTACTTC
>.|TRBV12-5|TRBJ2-1|.
CASGLKRDGDYNEQFF
TGTGCTAGTGGTTTGAAGAGGGATGGGGATTACAATGAGCAGTTCTTC
>.|TRBV2|TRBJ2-5|.
CASRWAQETQYF
TGTGCCAGCAGGTGGGCCCAAGAGACCCAGTACTTC
>.|TRBV4-1|TRBJ2-2|few
CASSQVRWQRVTGELFF
TGCGCCAGCAGCCAAGTTCGGTGGCAGAGGGTCACCGGGGAGCTGTTTTTT
>.|TRBV30|TRBJ2-7|.
CAWRGTQAYEQYF
TGTGCCTGGAGAGGGACACAAGCCTACGAGCAGTACTTC
>.|TRBV15|TRBJ2-7|once
CATSRGGGSSYEQYF
TGTGCCACCAGCAGAGGCGGCGGCAGCTCCTACGAGCAGTACTTC
>.|TRBV4-2|TRBJ2-2|.
CASSQELLRFRTVNTGELFF
TGTGCCAGCAGCCAAGAGCTTTTAAGGTTCCGGACAGTGAACACCGGGGAGCTGTTTTTT
>TRBD1|TRBV4-1|TRBJ2-2|.
CASSQENRGWAGELFF
TGCGCCAGCAGCCAAGAGAACAGGGGATGGGCCGGGGAGCTGTTTTTT
>TRBD1|TRBV4-3|TRBJ1-3|few
CASSRRPDREIYF
TGCGCCAGCAGCCGAAGACCTGACAGGGAAATATATTTT